This T cell receptor beta chain derives from a study of T cells in Graves' hyperthyroidism and ophthalmopathy. CDR1 SGHVS and CDR2 FQNEAQ come from the germline V gene. The germline V and J ends were trimmed by 6 bases and 7 bases, with 19 bases remaining between them. The CDR3 consists of 15 residues. Amplified TCR beta CDR3 regions derived from RNA transcripts. The HTBI primer set was used in a first-round RT-PCR of the TCR CDR3. TCRdb itself ran the multiplex PCR reads through MiXCR, one entry per CDR3 protein. The top ten clones hold 3% to 4% of a sample with more than 500,000 distinct CDR3 sequences, 15% to 20% of them seen once. Study outcomes and limitations: Most thyroid clonotypes that were expanded above 0.001 also turned up in blood. With a median lead of 6.5 months before onset, the model predicted ophthalmopathy.

This clonotype has just a few counts. Its cognate antigen is unknown. The sample was blood. This rearrangement joins TRBV7-8 to TRBJ1-5; a possible D gene is TRBD1 (6 bases). This sequence originates from a woman aged 25 to 45 with Graves' hyperthyroidism. The CDR3 bases are TGTGCCAGCAGGGAGGGGGGCACCTCAAGGCAGCCCCAGCATTTT. This sequence encodes CASREGGTSRQPQHF.